Listed below are T cell receptor beta chains from one sample, sequenced in a study of PD-L1 blockade in urothelial cancer. Clones were sequenced by immunoSEQ multiplex PCR, and TCRdb holds only the in-frame ones, with some missing. Of roughly 40,000 clones detected, around 90% appear once; the ten largest clones hold less than 9.5%. This specimen consisted of PBMCs, obtained around atezolizumab (anti-PD-L1) treatment. The receptors shown here come from a man aged 65 to 85 with urothelial cancer. CDR3s include the opening cysteine and the closing phenylalanine or tryptophan. The order of the fields is CDR3 DNA, CDR3 protein, V gene, clone size, D gene, J gene. A D gene is named only where the DNA matches it firmly. For some rows the clone size is stated as once, few or many, or as a class when expanded; others skip it.

cdr3_nt: TGCAGCGCCGATACTTGGACAGGGGTGAACACTGAAGCTTTCTTT
cdr3_aa: CSADTWTGVNTEAFF
v_call: TRBV29-1
clone_size: .
d_call: TRBD1
j_call: TRBJ1-1

cdr3_nt: TGTGCCAGCAGCCAAGTGGCTAGCGGGAGTGAGGATACGCAGTATTTT
cdr3_aa: CASSQVASGSEDTQYF
v_call: TRBV4-2
clone_size: once
d_call: TRBD2
j_call: TRBJ2-3

cdr3_nt: TGTGCCAGCAGATGGGACAGGGACACCGGGGAGCTGTTTTTT
cdr3_aa: CASRWDRDTGELFF
v_call: TRBV6-5
clone_size: few
d_call: TRBD1
j_call: TRBJ2-2

cdr3_nt: TGTGCCAGCAGCGTAGCTGGTGGACTCACCGGGGAGCTGTTTTTT
cdr3_aa: CASSVAGGLTGELFF
v_call: TRBV9
clone_size: .
d_call: .
j_call: TRBJ2-2

cdr3_nt: TGTGCCAGCAGCCCAGGGGGTAGCGGGAAGCGTGAGCAGTTCTTC
cdr3_aa: CASSPGGSGKREQFF
v_call: TRBV7-3
clone_size: .
d_call: .
j_call: TRBJ2-1

cdr3_nt: TGCGCCAGCAGCTCCAGGGGTGCGAACACCGGGGAGCTGTTTTTT
cdr3_aa: CASSSRGANTGELFF
v_call: TRBV5-1
clone_size: .
d_call: .
j_call: TRBJ2-2

cdr3_nt: TGTGCCAGCAGACAGCAGGGGAACAACTATGGCTACACCTTC
cdr3_aa: CASRQQGNNYGYTF
v_call: TRBV28
clone_size: .
d_call: .
j_call: TRBJ1-2

cdr3_nt: TGTGCCAGCAGCGCCAGGGGTGGCTATGAGCAGTTCTTC
cdr3_aa: CASSARGGYEQFF
v_call: TRBV5-5
clone_size: .
d_call: .
j_call: TRBJ2-1

cdr3_nt: TGTGCCAGCAGCCGGGACTGGGCTGATAGTGGCTACACCTTC
cdr3_aa: CASSRDWADSGYTF
v_call: TRBV28
clone_size: .
d_call: .
j_call: TRBJ1-2

cdr3_nt: TGCGCCAGCAGTGAGCCTGGACAGGGGGCGGGAGTGGGGGGCGAGCAGTACTTC
cdr3_aa: CASSEPGQGAGVGGEQYF
v_call: TRBV10-2
clone_size: .
d_call: TRBD1
j_call: TRBJ2-7

cdr3_nt: TGTGCCAGTAGCGGACTAGCGGGCAAGTACAATGAGCAGTTCTTC
cdr3_aa: CASSGLAGKYNEQFF
v_call: TRBV19
clone_size: .
d_call: TRBD2
j_call: TRBJ2-1

cdr3_nt: TGTGCCAGCAGTGAAGCGTTGGGGGGGTATGGCTACACCTTC
cdr3_aa: CASSEALGGYGYTF
v_call: TRBV2
clone_size: .
d_call: .
j_call: TRBJ1-2

cdr3_nt: TGTGCCAGTAGTACCCGGGACAGGGGGAAAATTCAGTACTTC
cdr3_aa: CASSTRDRGKIQYF
v_call: TRBV19
clone_size: .
d_call: TRBD1
j_call: TRBJ2-4

cdr3_nt: TGTGCCACCAGTCCTCAGAGGGTAGCCCGTCCCACCGGGGAGCTGTTTTTT
cdr3_aa: CATSPQRVARPTGELFF
v_call: TRBV15
clone_size: .
d_call: .
j_call: TRBJ2-2

cdr3_nt: TGTGCCAGCAGTGAATCCCGGACAGGGAAAAACATTCAGTACTTC
cdr3_aa: CASSESRTGKNIQYF
v_call: TRBV2
clone_size: .
d_call: TRBD1
j_call: TRBJ2-4

cdr3_nt: TGTGCCAGTAGTCCGGGACAGGGACCTTACGAGCAGTACTTC
cdr3_aa: CASSPGQGPYEQYF
v_call: TRBV19
clone_size: few
d_call: TRBD1
j_call: TRBJ2-7

cdr3_nt: TGTGCCAGTATGGGACAGGGGAACCCCTACGAGCAGTACTTC
cdr3_aa: CASMGQGNPYEQYF
v_call: TRBV19
clone_size: once
d_call: TRBD1
j_call: TRBJ2-7

cdr3_nt: TGCGCCAGCAGCCCGGGGAACACTGAAGCTTTCTTT
cdr3_aa: CASSPGNTEAFF
v_call: TRBV5-1
clone_size: .
d_call: .
j_call: TRBJ1-1

cdr3_nt: TGTGCCAGCAGCTTAGGGCAGGGAGGAGATACGCAGTATTTT
cdr3_aa: CASSLGQGGDTQYF
v_call: TRBV7-9
clone_size: .
d_call: .
j_call: TRBJ2-3

cdr3_nt: TGTGCCAGCGTTCTCGGGGAGAATATGAATGAGCAGTTCTTC
cdr3_aa: CASVLGENMNEQFF
v_call: TRBV7-9
clone_size: .
d_call: .
j_call: TRBJ2-1

cdr3_nt: TGCGCCAGCAGCTTGGTTACCCCTACAGGGGCCTCTGGAAACACCATATATTTT
cdr3_aa: CASSLVTPTGASGNTIYF
v_call: TRBV5-1
clone_size: .
d_call: TRBD1
j_call: TRBJ1-3

cdr3_nt: TGCGCCAGCAGCCCCGGGACTAGCGGGAGGGGGTACAATGAGCAGTTCTTC
cdr3_aa: CASSPGTSGRGYNEQFF
v_call: TRBV5-1
clone_size: .
d_call: TRBD2
j_call: TRBJ2-1